This T cell receptor (beta chain) was captured by sequencing in a study of blood T cells in healthy people across ages. Study results and limitations: Long-lived donors had more naive CD4+ cells and higher diversity than aged donors.

The germline gives CDR1 LGHNA, CDR2 YNFKEQ. V lost 3 bases, J lost 3 bases, and 12 bases lay in between. This CDR3 contains 15 residues. This clonotype was seen repeatedly, ten times or more. The antigen remains unidentified. A second PCR, run for 7 to 11 cycles, used a sample-barcoded 5' primer plus a J-beta primer mix. TCRdb re-derived calls from the 5' RACE reads in MiXCR, one entry per CDR3 protein. This repertoire shows roughly 640,000 distinct CDR3 sequences, about 28% found once; its top ten account for 15% to 18%. The sequence was collected from a woman at least 80 years old in good health. J is TRBJ2-1 and V is TRBV4-2; D is possibly TRBD2 (7 bases). Sequencing input: blood. CDR3 amino acids: CASSQGGGDYNEQFF. The CDR3 bases are TGTGCCAGCAGCCAGGGAGGGGGGGACTACAATGAGCAGTTCTTC.